A selection of T cell receptor beta chains follows, all from one sample in a study of PD-1 blockade in classical Hodgkin lymphoma. Measured with immunoSEQ multiplex PCR; TCRdb has only the in-frame clones, and not every one. The sample includes tens of thousands of clones, 90% of them seen just once. Sequenced: CD4+ T cells from blood. The receptor source for this set is a human donor with classical Hodgkin lymphoma. CDR3s include the opening cysteine and the closing phenylalanine or tryptophan. A D gene is named only where the DNA matches it firmly. Where a row states a size, it is once, few, many or the class of an expanded clone; other rows omit it.

J gene: TRBJ1-1; clone size: .; V gene: TRBV29-1; D gene: .; CDR3 protein: CSVLGWGPNTEAFF
J gene: TRBJ2-2; clone size: .; V gene: TRBV7-2; D gene: .; CDR3 protein: CASSLDWASNTGELFF
J gene: TRBJ2-1; clone size: .; V gene: TRBV5-4; D gene: TRBD2; CDR3 protein: CASSLAGGTYNDGQFF
J gene: TRBJ2-7; clone size: .; V gene: TRBV30; D gene: .; CDR3 protein: CAWSFMGAGHSYEQYF
J gene: TRBJ2-7; clone size: .; V gene: TRBV6-5; D gene: .; CDR3 protein: CASSYTGTLINEQYF
J gene: TRBJ1-2; clone size: .; V gene: TRBV5-1; D gene: .; CDR3 protein: CASSRDHGDYGYTF
J gene: TRBJ2-2; clone size: .; V gene: TRBV27; D gene: TRBD2; CDR3 protein: CASSLNLAGSTGELFF
J gene: TRBJ1-2; clone size: .; V gene: TRBV12-5; D gene: .; CDR3 protein: CASGPGQWDGYTF
J gene: TRBJ2-5; clone size: .; V gene: TRBV10-3; D gene: .; CDR3 protein: CAIQSLPQETQYF
J gene: TRBJ2-1; clone size: few; V gene: TRBV5-1; D gene: .; CDR3 protein: CASSYLTPEQFF
J gene: TRBJ2-2; clone size: .; V gene: TRBV19; D gene: TRBD1; CDR3 protein: CASRGSGGNTGELFF
J gene: TRBJ1-2; clone size: .; V gene: TRBV7-2; D gene: TRBD1; CDR3 protein: CASSFRDRADGYTF
J gene: TRBJ1-1; clone size: .; V gene: TRBV2; D gene: .; CDR3 protein: CASRSKPPGTEAFF
J gene: TRBJ1-2; clone size: few; V gene: TRBV2; D gene: TRBD1; CDR3 protein: CASNLDRGEGGYTF
J gene: TRBJ1-3; clone size: .; V gene: TRBV29-1; D gene: .; CDR3 protein: CSVGQSSGNTIYF
J gene: TRBJ2-5; clone size: .; V gene: TRBV11-2; D gene: .; CDR3 protein: CASSLFNRKETQYF
J gene: TRBJ2-5; clone size: .; V gene: TRBV28; D gene: TRBD2; CDR3 protein: CASYSSGRGETQYF
J gene: TRBJ2-1; clone size: .; V gene: TRBV7-6; D gene: TRBD2; CDR3 protein: CASSRRLAGEQFF
J gene: TRBJ2-7; clone size: .; V gene: TRBV27; D gene: TRBD2; CDR3 protein: CASSLKGLAGGVVYEQYF
J gene: TRBJ2-1; clone size: .; V gene: TRBV5-1; D gene: .; CDR3 protein: CASGWTYNEQFF
J gene: TRBJ2-7; clone size: once; V gene: TRBV5-1; D gene: .; CDR3 protein: CASSEISGPYEQYF
J gene: TRBJ1-1; clone size: once; V gene: TRBV29-1; D gene: .; CDR3 protein: CSVALQHSYTEAFF